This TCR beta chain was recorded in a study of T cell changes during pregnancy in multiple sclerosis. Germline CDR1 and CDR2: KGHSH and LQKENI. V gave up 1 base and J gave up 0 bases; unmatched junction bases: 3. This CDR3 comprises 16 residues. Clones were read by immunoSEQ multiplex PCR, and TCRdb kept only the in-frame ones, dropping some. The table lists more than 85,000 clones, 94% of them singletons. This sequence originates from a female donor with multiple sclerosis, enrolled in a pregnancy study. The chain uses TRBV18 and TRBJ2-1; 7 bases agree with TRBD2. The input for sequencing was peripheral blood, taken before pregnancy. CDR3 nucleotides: TGTGCCAGCTCACCACGGGGCGGGAGCTCCTACAATGAGCAGTTCTTC. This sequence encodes CASSPRGGSSYNEQFF.